The sequence of this T cell receptor (beta chain) was determined in a study of shared clonotypes between healthy human individuals. Germline assignment: CDR1 SEHNR and CDR2 FQNEAQ (reference sequence). This CDR3 spans 17 amino acids. With 5 bases clipped from V and 5 bases from J, the junction kept 18 bases outside the gene matches. Method: immunoSEQ multiplex PCR; TCRdb's copy keeps in-frame clones and lacks some. The table includes roughly 2.6 million clones, more than 90% detected once. The source of this sequence is a man aged 18 to 35 in good health. Sequenced sample: naive CD4+ T cells sorted from blood. Subset defined: CD45RA+ positively selected. The V call is TRBV7-9, the J call TRBJ2-7, with 7 nucleotides matching TRBD2. The CDR3: CASSQSGREYFRNEQYF. The DNA for the CDR3 is TGTGCCAGCAGCCAGTCGGGGCGGGAGTATTTCCGGAACGAGCAGTACTTC.